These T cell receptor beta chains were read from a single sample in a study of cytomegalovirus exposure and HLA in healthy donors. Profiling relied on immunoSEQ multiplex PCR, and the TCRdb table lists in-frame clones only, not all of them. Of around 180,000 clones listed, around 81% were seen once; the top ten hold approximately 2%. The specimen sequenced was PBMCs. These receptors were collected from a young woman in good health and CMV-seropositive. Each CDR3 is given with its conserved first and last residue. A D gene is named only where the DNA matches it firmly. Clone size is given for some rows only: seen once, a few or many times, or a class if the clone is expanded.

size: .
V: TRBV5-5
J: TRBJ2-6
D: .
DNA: TGTGCCAGCAGCTTGGAGGCAGGGGCTGGGGCCAACGTCCTGACTTTC
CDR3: CASSLEAGAGANVLTF

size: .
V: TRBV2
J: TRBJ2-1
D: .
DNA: TGTGCCAGCAGAAGGGTGGGGGGGCCCGAGCAGTTCTTC
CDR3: CASRRVGGPEQFF

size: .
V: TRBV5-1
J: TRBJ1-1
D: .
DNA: TGCGCCAGCAGCCAGGGCAGTCGGAACACTGAAGCTTTCTTT
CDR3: CASSQGSRNTEAFF

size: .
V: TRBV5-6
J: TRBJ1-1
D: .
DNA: TGTGCCAGCAGCTGGAGGCGGGACACTGAAGCTTTCTTT
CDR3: CASSWRRDTEAFF

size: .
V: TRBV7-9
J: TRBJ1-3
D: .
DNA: TGTGCCAGCAGCCAAGGGGAAAACACCATATATTTT
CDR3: CASSQGENTIYF

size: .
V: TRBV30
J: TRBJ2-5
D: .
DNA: TGTGCCTGGAGCAGGGTCCAAGAGACCCAGTACTTC
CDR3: CAWSRVQETQYF

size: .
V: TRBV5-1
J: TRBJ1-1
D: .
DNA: TGCGCCAGCAGCCGGGACCCGGAGGGCACTGAAGCTTTCTTT
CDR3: CASSRDPEGTEAFF

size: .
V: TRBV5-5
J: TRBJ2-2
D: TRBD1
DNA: TGTGCCAGCGAGACAGGGGCCGGGGAGCTGTTTTTT
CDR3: CASETGAGELFF

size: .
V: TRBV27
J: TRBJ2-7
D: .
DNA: TGTGCCAGCAGTTTGTTTTACAGGGCTTCCTACGAGCAGTACTTC
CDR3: CASSLFYRASYEQYF

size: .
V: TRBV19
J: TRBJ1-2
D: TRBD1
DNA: TGTGCCAGTAGTAGACAGGGACAGGAAAACTATGGCTACACCTTC
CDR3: CASSRQGQENYGYTF

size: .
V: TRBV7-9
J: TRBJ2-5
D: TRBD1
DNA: TGTGCCAGCAGCCGTTATATCGGGACAGATGACCAAGAGACCCAGTACTTC
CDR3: CASSRYIGTDDQETQYF

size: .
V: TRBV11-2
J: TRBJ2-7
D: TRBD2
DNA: TGTGCCAGCCTCCTCCTAGCGGGGGGGCCTTACGAGCAGTACTTC
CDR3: CASLLLAGGPYEQYF

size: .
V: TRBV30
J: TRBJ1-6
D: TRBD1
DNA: TGTGCTTGGGACAGGGATTCACCCCTCCACTTT
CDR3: CAWDRDSPLHF

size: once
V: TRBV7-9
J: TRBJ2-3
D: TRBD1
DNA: TGTGCCAGCAGTAGGGGGACAGGGGATAGCACAGATACGCAGTATTTT
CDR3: CASSRGTGDSTDTQYF

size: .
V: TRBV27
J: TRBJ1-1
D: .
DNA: TGTGCCAGCAGTTCCTATCAGGGGAGCGCTGAAGCTTTCTTT
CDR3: CASSSYQGSAEAFF

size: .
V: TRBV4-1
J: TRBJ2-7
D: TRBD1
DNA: TGCGCCAGCAGCCCCAGTCTGCTTCTGCACAGGGGATCAAACGAGCAGTACTTC
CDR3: CASSPSLLLHRGSNEQYF

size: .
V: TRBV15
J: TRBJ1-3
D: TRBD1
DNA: TGTGCCACCAGCAGGACAGGGGTGGGAAACACCATATATTTT
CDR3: CATSRTGVGNTIYF

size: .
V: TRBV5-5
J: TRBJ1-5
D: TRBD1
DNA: TGTGCCAGCAGCTTTATGGGACAGGGGGGGAGCAATCAGCCCCAGCATTTT
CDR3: CASSFMGQGGSNQPQHF

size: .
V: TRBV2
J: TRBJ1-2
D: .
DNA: TGTGCCAGCAGTATAGCACCAGGACAGAACTATGGCTACACCTTC
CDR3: CASSIAPGQNYGYTF

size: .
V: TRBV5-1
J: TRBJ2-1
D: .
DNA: TGCGCCAGCAGCCGGGGACAAGTCCACGATGAGCAGTTCTTC
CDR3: CASSRGQVHDEQFF